In this sample, the clone carrying this T cell receptor beta chain turned up a few times. This entry comes from a study of blood T cells in healthy people across ages. The use of a sample-barcoded 5' primer and a J-beta primer mix characterized a second PCR of roughly 6 to 12 cycles. TCRdb passed the 5' RACE reads through MiXCR, listing each CDR3 protein once. This table has hundreds of thousands of distinct CDR3 sequences, 49% appearing once. The sequenced sample consisted of blood. This clonotype was obtained from a woman aged 60 to 75 in good health.

The CDR3 here is CASSSPTALREQYF. The DNA of the CDR3 is TGTGCCAGCAGTTCCCCGACAGCCCTACGCGAGCAGTACTTC. The chain uses TRBV28 and TRBJ2-5, with a tentative D call TRBD1 (5 bases). The J call may be incorrect, as the DNA end agrees better with TRBJ2-7. In germline, CDR1 is MDHEN, CDR2 SYDVKM. This CDR3 spans 14 amino acids.